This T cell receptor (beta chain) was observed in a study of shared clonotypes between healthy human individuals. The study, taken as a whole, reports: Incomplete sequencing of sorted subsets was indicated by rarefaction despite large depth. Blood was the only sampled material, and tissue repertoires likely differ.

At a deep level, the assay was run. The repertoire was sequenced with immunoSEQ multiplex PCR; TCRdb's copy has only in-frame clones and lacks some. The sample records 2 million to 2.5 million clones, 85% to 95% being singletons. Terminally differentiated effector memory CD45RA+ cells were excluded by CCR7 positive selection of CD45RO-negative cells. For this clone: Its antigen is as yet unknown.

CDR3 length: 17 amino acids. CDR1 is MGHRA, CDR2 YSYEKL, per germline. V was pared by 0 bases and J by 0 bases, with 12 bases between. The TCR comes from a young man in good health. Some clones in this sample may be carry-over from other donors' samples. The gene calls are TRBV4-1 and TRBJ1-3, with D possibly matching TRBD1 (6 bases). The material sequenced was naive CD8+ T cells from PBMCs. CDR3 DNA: TGCGCCAGCAGCCAAGATAAGTTAGGGGGCTCTGGAAACACCATATATTTT. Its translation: CASSQDKLGGSGNTIYF.